The 19 T cell receptor beta chains presented below share a single source sample, sequenced in a study of T-cell reconstitution after alpha-beta-depleted transplantation in children. During its preparation, the TCRbeta library received unique molecular identifiers. One entry per CDR3 protein, called by TCRdb with MiXCR from the PCR reads. Among approximately 420,000 distinct CDR3 sequences listed, approximately 10% were seen once. This specimen was PBMCs from the stem cell graft donor, taken from the stem cell graft. All receptors come from a human donor who donated a stem cell graft to a child with acute myeloid leukemia.

Only a few counts were recorded for this clonotype. V is TRBV7-2 and J is TRBJ1-6; 8 bases agree with TRBD1. This CDR3 is 14 amino acids long. Per the germline V gene, CDR1 is SGHTA and CDR2 is FQGNSA. V shed 5 bases and J 7 bases; nucleotides not matched to a gene: 4. CDR3 region: CASSRQGRNSPLHF. DNA of the CDR3: TGTGCCAGCAGCAGACAGGGGCGGAATTCACCCCTCCACTTT.

Many counts were recorded for this clonotype. The rearrangement links TRBV7-6 to TRBJ2-5; no firm D call. This CDR3 has 13 amino acids. V was shortened by 4 bases and J by 4 bases, with 10 bases between the two germline ends. From germline, CDR1 is SGHVS and CDR2 FNYEAQ. The DNA of the CDR3 is TGTGCCAGCAGCTCACGGCCGGGAGAGACCCAGTACTTC. This gives the protein CASSSRPGETQYF.

This clonotype was observed at least ten times. The chain uses TRBV29-1 and TRBJ2-7; no definite D call. In germline, CDR1 is SQVTM, CDR2 ANQGSEA. The CDR3 sequence is 9 residues long. Trimming cost V 7 bases and J 1 base, with 2 bases left between them. CDR3 nucleotides: TGCAGCGAGTCCTACGAGCAGTACGTC. This translates into CSESYEQYV.

This clonotype appeared a few times. The chain combines TRBV9 with TRBJ2-7; maybe TRBD1 (6 bases). V was trimmed by 3 bases and J by 5 bases, leaving 15 bases between them. This CDR3 has 14 residues. The germline V gene has CDR1 SGDLS and CDR2 YYNGEE. As DNA, the CDR3 is TGTGCCAGCAGCGAACGAACAGGGTCCCACGAGCAGTACTTC. This encodes CASSERTGSHEQYF. Full variable domain (remainder filled in from reference TRBV9 and TRBJ2-7): DSGVTQTPKHLITATGQRVTLRCSPRSGDLSVYWYQQSLDQGLQFLIQYYNGEERAKGNILERFSAQQFPDLHSELNLSSLELGDSALYFCASSERTGSHEQYFGPGTRLTVT.

V gene TRBV7-6 combines with J gene TRBJ2-1, with D perhaps TRBD1 (5 bases). Germline CDR1 SGHVS, CDR2 FNYEAQ. V dropped 1 base and J dropped 5 bases, with 9 bases sitting between them. The CDR3 is 14 residues long. The CDR3 here is CASSLGTNNNEQFF. In DNA form, the CDR3 reads TGTGCCAGCAGCTTAGGGACAAATAACAATGAGCAGTTCTTC.

The J gene is TRBJ2-3, the V gene TRBV29-1; tentative D call: TRBD2 (6 bases). V lost 7 bases, J lost 2 bases, and 16 bases lay in between. The germline V gene encodes CDR1 SQVTM and CDR2 ANQGSEA. The length of the CDR3 is 14 residues. This CDR3 reads CSGGETGVTDTQYF. The CDR3 DNA is TGCAGCGGGGGGGAGACCGGAGTCACAGATACGCAGTATTTT.

This clonotype was counted a few times. The chain recombines TRBV9 with TRBJ1-2, with D perhaps matching TRBD1 (5 bases). Trimming left V 4 bases short and J 2 bases short, with 9 bases between. The CDR3 length is 13 residues. Germline-derived CDR1 and CDR2 are SGDLS and YYNGEE. CDR3 DNA sequence: TGTGCCAGCAGCCCCCGGGACAACTATGGCTACACCTTC. It codes for CASSPRDNYGYTF.

This clonotype was seen at least ten times. The chain's CDR3 is CASSTIPGSGTDTQYF. Here the CDR3 DNA reads TGTGCCAGCAGTACCATCCCCGGGAGTGGCACAGATACGCAGTATTTT. The chain employs TRBV27 and TRBJ2-3, with a tentative D call TRBD2 (6 bases). CDR1 is MNHEY, CDR2 SMNVEV, per germline (reference sequence). The CDR3 loop spans 16 amino acids. V was cut by 5 bases and J by 1 base, with 16 bases left in between.

The rearrangement uses TRBV6-5 and TRBJ2-5; TRBD2 matches at 12 bases. CDR3 length: 16 residues. Germline V CDR1 and CDR2: MNHEY, SVGAGI. V was clipped by 6 bases and J by 5 bases; unmatched bases: 10. The CDR3 sequence is CASRLASGGALETQYF. CDR3 nucleotides: TGTGCCAGCAGACTCGCTAGCGGGGGGGCCTTGGAGACCCAGTACTTC.

This clonotype was counted ten times or more. The chain links TRBV5-1 to TRBJ1-1; no reliable D call. Per germline, CDR1 SGHRS and CDR2 YFSETQ. The CDR3 sequence is 15 residues long. The ends were cut back, 1 base at V and 1 base at J, with 11 bases in the middle. CDR3: CASSLLLGTNTEAFF. CDR3 nucleotide sequence: TGCGCCAGCAGCTTGCTCTTAGGCACGAACACTGAAGCTTTCTTT.

This clonotype was recorded a few times. The rearrangement uses TRBV5-5 and TRBJ1-1; possible D gene TRBD1, 6 bases. The CDR3 sequence is 16 residues long. V shed 3 bases and J shed 2 bases, with 17 bases lying between them. Germline assignment: CDR1 SGHKS and CDR2 YYEKEE (reference sequence). The CDR3 region has the DNA TGTGCCAGCAGCTGGTACCGCAGGGGAAATAACACTGAAGCTTTCTTT. It specifies CASSWYRRGNNTEAFF.

There are a few counts of this clonotype. The chain recombines TRBV14 with TRBJ1-4; no clear D. The germline CDR1 and CDR2 sequences are SGHDN and FVKESK. This CDR3 region has 15 residues. The V and J ends lost 2 bases and 4 bases respectively, with 11 bases between them. The CDR3 nucleotides are TGTGCCAGCAGCCAATTTGCCAGCTTTAATGAAAAACTGTTTTTT. This sequence encodes CASSQFASFNEKLFF.

The chain employs TRBV29-1 and TRBJ2-1; TRBD1 agrees at 9 bases. The germline V gene has CDR1 SQVTM and CDR2 ANQGSEA. This CDR3 region has 16 residues. Trimming removed 0 bases from V and 6 bases from J; junction bases left unmatched: 9. For the CDR3, the DNA is TGCAGCGTTGAAGATCTTAGGACAGGGGAAAGCAATGAGCAGTTCTTC. It translates to CSVEDLRTGESNEQFF.

V gene TRBV7-3 combines with J gene TRBJ1-2; no clear D gene. Germline CDR1 reads SGHTA; CDR2 reads FQGTGA. The CDR3 totals 13 residues. The germline V and J ends were trimmed by 3 bases and 8 bases, with 13 bases remaining between them. CDR3 bases: TGTGCCAGCAGCTTCGGTTCCGGCATCGGCTACACCTTC. Translation gives CASSFGSGIGYTF.

The V and J genes are TRBV5-1 and TRBJ2-5; TRBD1 matches 8 bases. The CDR3 contains 15 residues. Per germline, CDR1 SGHRS and CDR2 YFSETQ. V trimming: 4 bases; J trimming: 1 base; junction bases outside the gene matches: 6. CDR3 protein: CASSTGQGSQETQYF. The CDR3 DNA is TGCGCCAGCAGCACTGGACAGGGAAGCCAAGAGACCCAGTACTTC. Full variable domain (outside the CDR3, taken from reference TRBV5-1 and TRBJ2-5): KAGVTQTPRYLIKTRGQQVTLSCSPISGHRSVSWYQQTPGQGLQFLFEYFSETQRNKGNFPGRFSGRQFSNSRSEMNVSTLELGDSALYLCASSTGQGSQETQYFGPGTRLLVL.

J is TRBJ2-6 and V is TRBV5-1; D remains unclear. The CDR3 loop spans 20 amino acids. Germline loops: CDR1 SGHRS, CDR2 YFSETQ. The germline V and J ends were trimmed by 4 bases and 0 bases, with 23 bases remaining between them. The CDR3 region has the DNA TGCGCCAGCAGCGCAAGCCTAACAGCTTTGCTAGTCTCTGGGGCCAACGTCCTGACTTTC. Protein sequence: CASSASLTALLVSGANVLTF.

Remarks on this clonotype: A clone one base away is much larger, so this may be a read error. The J gene is TRBJ1-2, the V gene TRBV29-1; TRBD1 matches 8 bases. J lost 7 bases, V lost 6 bases, and 10 bases had no gene match. The CDR3 totals 13 residues. CDR1 is SQVTM and CDR2 is ANQGSEA in the germline V gene. The CDR3 DNA sequence: TGCAGCGTCGCCAGGGGGCGAAGCTCTGGCTACACCTTC. This translates into CSVARGRSSGYTF.

This clonotype appeared a few times. V usage is TRBV29-1 and J usage is TRBJ1-2, with no clear D. The germline V and J ends were trimmed by 3 bases and 4 bases, with 12 bases remaining between them. This CDR3 region has 13 residues. Germline CDR1 SQVTM, CDR2 ANQGSEA. The CDR3 DNA is TGCAGCGTTGAGCTATCCAGGTCCTATGGCTACACCTTC. It is translated as CSVELSRSYGYTF. The whole variable domain, remainder taken from reference TRBV29-1 and TRBJ1-2, is SAVISQKPSRDICQRGTSLTIQCQVDSQVTMMFWYRQQPGQSLTLIATANQGSEATYESGFVIDKFPISRPNLTFSTLTVSNMSPEDSSIYLCSVELSRSYGYTFGSGTRLTVV.

This clonotype occurred a few times. The chain uses TRBV20-1 and TRBJ2-1, with D possibly TRBD1 on 5 matching bases. Germline V gene sequence: CDR1 DFQATT, CDR2 SNEGSKA (reference sequence). The germline V and J ends were trimmed by 8 bases and 2 bases, with 7 bases remaining between them. CDR3 length: 11 amino acids. DNA for the CDR3: TGCAGTACGACAGCCTACAATGAGCAGTTCTTC. Amino acids: CSTTAYNEQFF.